The entry below gives a single T cell receptor (beta chain) sequence along with its context. Authors' analysis steps: Scientists estimated how many nucleated cells there were by amplifying reference gene primers. Clones were read by immunoSEQ multiplex PCR, and TCRdb kept only the in-frame ones, dropping some. V, J and clone size are those of that table, while D and trimming were read from the DNA. This table holds 300,000 to 350,000 clones, roughly 89% found once. The sample comes from a study of blood T cell repertoires in COVID-19. Across the study: There were acute and convalescent COVID-19 samples, and they came from the United States, Italy and Spain. Nucleic acid was either cDNA or gDNA, and it came from T cells, B-cell-depleted T cells, or PBMCs.

Germline CDR1 and CDR2: SQVTM and ANQGSEA. V lost 6 bases to trimming and J lost 4 bases, with 9 bases between them. The CDR3 is 11 amino acids. Recruitment covered about 25 US areas and drew participants whose ages spanned about 18 to 95 years. This clonotype was obtained from a woman aged 25 to 39 who had recovered from COVID-19. The rearrangement uses TRBV29-1 and TRBJ1-1; D is possibly TRBD1 (6 bases). Sequencing used PBMCs or T cells enriched from blood (not recorded which). CDR3 protein: CSVTGSTEAFF. The CDR3 DNA reads as TGCAGCGTGACAGGTTCCACTGAAGCTTTCTTT.